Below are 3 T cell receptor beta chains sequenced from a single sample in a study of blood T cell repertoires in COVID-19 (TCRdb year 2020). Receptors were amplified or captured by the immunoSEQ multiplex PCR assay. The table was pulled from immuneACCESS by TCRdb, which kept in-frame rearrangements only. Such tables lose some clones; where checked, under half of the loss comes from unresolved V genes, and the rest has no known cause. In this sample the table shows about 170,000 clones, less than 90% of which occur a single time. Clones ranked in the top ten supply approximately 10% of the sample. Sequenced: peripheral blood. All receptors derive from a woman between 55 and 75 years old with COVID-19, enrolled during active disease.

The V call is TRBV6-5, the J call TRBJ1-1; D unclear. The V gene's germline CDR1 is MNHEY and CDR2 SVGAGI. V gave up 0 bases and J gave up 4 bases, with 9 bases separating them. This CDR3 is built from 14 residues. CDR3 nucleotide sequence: TGTGCCAGCAGTTACTCCCGGAGGGCCACTGAAGCTTTCTTT. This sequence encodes CASSYSRRATEAFF.

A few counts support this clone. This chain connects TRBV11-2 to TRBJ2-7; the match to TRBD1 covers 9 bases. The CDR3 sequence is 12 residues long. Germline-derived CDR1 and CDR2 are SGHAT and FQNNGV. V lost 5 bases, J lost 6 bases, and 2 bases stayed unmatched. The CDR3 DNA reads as TGTGCCAGCAGCCGGACAGGGGTCGAGCAGTACTTC. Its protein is CASSRTGVEQYF.

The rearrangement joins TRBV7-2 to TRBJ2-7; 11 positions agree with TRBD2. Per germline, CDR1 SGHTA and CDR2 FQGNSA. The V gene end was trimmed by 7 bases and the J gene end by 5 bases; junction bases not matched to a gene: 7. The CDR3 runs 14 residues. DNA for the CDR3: TGTGCCAGCACCTCGACTAGCGGGATGAACGAGCAGTACTTC. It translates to CASTSTSGMNEQYF.